This TCR beta chain was sequenced for a study of cytomegalovirus exposure and HLA in healthy donors. CDR1 SGHNT and CDR2 YYREEE come from the germline V gene (reference sequence). The CDR3 runs to 14 residues. With V trimmed by 0 bases and J by 4 bases, 1 base remained unmatched. PCR was performed using 60 Vbeta and 13 Jbeta primers. Produced via immunoSEQ multiplex PCR; TCRdb's table is partial and in-frame only. The profile shows around 190,000 clones, 9.5% of them singletons. The sample taken for sequencing was PBMCs. The rearrangement joins TRBV5-4 to TRBJ2-1, with 7 bases lining up with TRBD2. This TCR was sampled from a young woman in good health and CMV-seropositive. The CDR3 sequence is CASSLVGGYNEQFF. The CDR3, as DNA: TGTGCCAGCAGCTTGGTGGGAGGGTACAATGAGCAGTTCTTC.